This entry features one TCR beta chain sequence. This clonotype has a handful of counts. There is no known antigen for this receptor. No per-base quality is available; no much larger clone lies one base away. Unmatched junction bases come to 3, with V trimmed by 11 bases and J by 6 bases. Via the germline V gene (reference sequence), CDR1 is MNHNY and CDR2 SVGAGI. Reading from cysteine to phenylalanine, the CDR3 counts 13 amino acids. Only CDR3 DNA is held: 39 bases, read in frame from base 1. This sample's treatment or condition label indicates: allogeneic hematopoietic cell transplantation with graft depleted of TCRalphabeta T cells and CD19 B cells. Transplant recipients were children who received TCRalphabeta/CD19-depleted allogeneic hematopoietic cell grafts. The library was generated by PCR. These reads were obtained on an Illumina HiSeq 2500. TCR libraries were prepared with molecular barcoding, using unique molecular identifiers to normalize TCRbeta repertoire quantification. TCRdb itself trimmed the public reads at Q25 with fastp, ran MiXCR and retained productive beta chains. A single entry per CDR3 protein holds the most common genes and DNA from its merged rows. Present in this sample are about 110,000 distinct CDR3 sequences, about a tenth of which were seen just once. Nearly 35% of the sample rests with the top ten.

The sample comes from a study of T-cell reconstitution after alpha-beta-depleted transplantation in children (dated by TCRdb to 2015 to 2016). The study in broad terms: Using TCR repertoire profiling, the study quantitatively followed how T-cell immune reconstitution unfolded in children after TCRalphabeta/CD19-depleted allogeneic hematopoietic cell transplantation.

What the authors observed across the whole study: In some patients, high TCRbeta diversity at day 60 was attributed to recipient T cells and intrathymic progenitors that had survived conditioning. Over the following months the frequencies of hyperexpanded clones went down, and after one year T-cell counts and TCRbeta diversity were mostly credited to newly produced T cells. Apparently early alphabetaT-cell count recovery about two months after transplant reportedly relied on only several hundred rapidly expanded clones derived from non-depleted graft cells.

The sequence is built from TRBV6-6 and TRBJ2-3; TRBD2 matches 15 bases in the middle. This TCR was recovered from a boy under 10 years old with acute lymphoblastic leukemia, due to receive a stem cell transplant. Specimen: PBMCs, collected before TCRalphabeta/CD19-depleted stem cell transplant. The CDR3: CAGGTSGRDTQYF. DNA sequence: TGTGCCGGGGGGACTAGCGGGAGGGATACGCAGTATTTT.